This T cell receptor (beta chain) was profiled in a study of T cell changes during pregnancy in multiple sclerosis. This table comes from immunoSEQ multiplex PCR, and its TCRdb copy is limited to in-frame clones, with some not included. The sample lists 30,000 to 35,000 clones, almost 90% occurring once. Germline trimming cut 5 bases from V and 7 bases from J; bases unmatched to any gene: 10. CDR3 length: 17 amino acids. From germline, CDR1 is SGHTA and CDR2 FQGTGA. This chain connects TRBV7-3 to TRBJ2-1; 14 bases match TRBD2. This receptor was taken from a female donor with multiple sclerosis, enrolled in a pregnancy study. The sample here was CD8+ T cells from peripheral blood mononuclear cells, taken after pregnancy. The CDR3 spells CASSLPRTSGGTNEQFF. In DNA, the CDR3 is TGTGCCAGCAGCCTACCCCGGACTAGCGGGGGGACGAATGAGCAGTTCTTC.